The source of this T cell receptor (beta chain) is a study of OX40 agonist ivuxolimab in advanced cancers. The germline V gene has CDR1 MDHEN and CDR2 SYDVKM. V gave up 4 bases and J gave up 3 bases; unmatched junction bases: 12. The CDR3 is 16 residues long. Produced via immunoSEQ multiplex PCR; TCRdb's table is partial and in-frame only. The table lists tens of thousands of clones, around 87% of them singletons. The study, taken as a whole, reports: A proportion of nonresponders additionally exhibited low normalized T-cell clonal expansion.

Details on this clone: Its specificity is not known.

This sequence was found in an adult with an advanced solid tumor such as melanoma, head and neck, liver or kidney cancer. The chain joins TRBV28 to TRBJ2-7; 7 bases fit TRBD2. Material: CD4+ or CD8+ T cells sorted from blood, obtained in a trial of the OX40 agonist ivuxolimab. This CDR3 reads CASSSETGTILYEQYF. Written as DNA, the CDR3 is TGTGCCAGCAGTTCTGAAACCGGGACTATACTCTACGAGCAGTACTTC.